Many counts were recorded for the clone carrying this T cell receptor beta chain. No treatment of any kind had been given to any patient before thyroid surgery. The entry originates in a study of metastatic and nonmetastatic thyroid tumors. Study information: Across blood and tumor or nodule tissue, repertoires from malignant and benign thyroid patients were compared with one another.

V gave up 7 bases and J gave up 2 bases; unmatched junction bases: 8. The CDR3 covers 14 residues. Authors' processing steps: Variation in CDR3 across clinicopathological groups served as the basis for constructing a distant-metastasis classifier in papillary thyroid cancer. TCRdb re-called clones via MiXCR from the PCR reads. TCRdb's processing, not the authors', yielded these V and J calls. The data contain about 50,000 clones, 20% of them singletons. The source material was blood. The receptor was derived from a female donor with papillary thyroid cancer or a benign thyroid nodule (not recorded which). Some clones in this sample may be carry-over from other donors' samples. V is TRBV12-3 or TRBV12-4 and J is TRBJ2-7, with 7 nucleotides matching TRBD1. The CDR3 region has the DNA TGTGCCAGCACCCCAGCAGGGGGAGCCTACGAGCAGTACTTC. Translated: CASTPAGGAYEQYF.